This T cell receptor (beta chain) appears in the sequencing data of a study of Graves' ophthalmopathy and Graves' hyperthyroidism. The study's findings and limits: For predicting ophthalmopathy progression, the model had about 64% sensitivity and roughly 77% specificity.

Germline V gene lookup returns CDR1 SQVTM and CDR2 ANQGSEA. Trimming left V 5 bases short and J 5 bases short, with 15 bases between. This CDR3 region has 13 residues. Of note for this clonotype: The target antigen is unknown.

TCR beta CDR3 regions were amplified from RNA transcripts. The library came from an HTBI-primed first-round RT-PCR and a second-round multiplex PCR. From the multiplex PCR reads, TCRdb called clonotypes with MiXCR, one entry per CDR3 protein. The top ten hold roughly 8.9% of the sample, which has 170,000 or so distinct CDR3 sequences, 35% to 50% seen once. V and J are TRBV29-1 and TRBJ2-5, with TRBD1 as a possible D gene (6 bases). This TCR was recovered from a man aged 25-45 years with Graves' ophthalmopathy. Sequencing was done on a sample of peripheral blood. CDR3 in amino acids: CSVSQGLRETQYF. CDR3 sequence (DNA): TGCAGCGTTTCACAGGGCTTGAGGGAGACCCAGTACTTC.